The 10 T cell receptor beta chains given below trace back to one sample, sequenced in a study of OX40 agonist ivuxolimab in advanced cancers. The assay was immunoSEQ multiplex PCR, and TCRdb's table has in-frame clones only and misses some. The table has fewer than 75,000 clones, about 91% seen once; the top ten hold approximately 2.5%. The sample consisted of CD4+ or CD8+ T cells sorted from blood, taken in a trial of the OX40 agonist ivuxolimab. These receptors all stem from an adult with an advanced solid tumor such as melanoma, head and neck, liver or kidney cancer.

The chain links TRBV4-3 to TRBJ2-2; D gene ambiguous. Trimming shortened V by 0 bases and J by 1 base, and 9 bases separated the two germline ends. Germline-derived CDR1 and CDR2 are LGHNA and YSLEER. The CDR3 spans 16 residues. DNA of the CDR3: TGCGCCAGCAGCCAAGATCTTGGGAAGAACACCGGGGAGCTGTTTTTT. It yields the protein CASSQDLGKNTGELFF.

The chain couples TRBV7-3 to TRBJ2-1; 7 bases match TRBD2. The germline gives CDR1 SGHTA, CDR2 FQGTGA. CDR3 length equals 15 residues. J gave up 6 bases and V 5 bases, and 10 bases lay outside the gene matches. The CDR3 coding sequence is TGTGCCAGCAGCCCCGCGCCCGGGACTATCAATGAGCAGTTCTTC. It encodes CASSPAPGTINEQFF.

The chain joins TRBV4-2 to TRBJ1-3, with TRBD1 matching over 8 bases. Looked up from germline, CDR1 is LGHNA and CDR2 is YNFKEQ. CDR3 length: 16 residues. The trim removed 0 bases at V and 0 bases at J, leaving 1 base unmatched. DNA for the CDR3: TGTGCCAGCAGCCAAGAGGGACAGGCCTCTGGAAACACCATATATTTT. It yields the protein CASSQEGQASGNTIYF.

This sequence joins TRBV5-1 and TRBJ1-4, with 8 nucleotides matching TRBD1. Trimming cost V 4 bases and J 5 bases; bases outside gene matches: 13. The CDR3 consists of 17 residues. In germline, CDR1 is SGHRS, CDR2 YFSETQ. The CDR3 is CASSLYLTGASNEKLFF. The DNA for the CDR3 is TGCGCCAGCAGCCTTTATCTGACAGGGGCGTCAAATGAAAAACTGTTTTTT. Complete variable domain (other parts from reference TRBV5-1 and TRBJ1-4): KAGVTQTPRYLIKTRGQQVTLSCSPISGHRSVSWYQQTPGQGLQFLFEYFSETQRNKGNFPGRFSGRQFSNSRSEMNVSTLELGDSALYLCASSLYLTGASNEKLFFGSGTQLSVL.

CDR3 nucleotide sequence: TGTGCCAGCAGCTTAACGAGGGCGGAGGGGGAGACCCAGTACTTC. Its protein product is CASSLTRAEGETQYF. The gene calls are TRBV7-3 and TRBJ2-5; tentatively, D is TRBD2 (6 bases). V was pared by 0 bases and J by 5 bases, with 13 bases between. CDR1 is SGHTA, CDR2 FQGTGA, per germline. The CDR3 extends over 15 amino acids.

The chain links TRBV5-4 to TRBJ2-1; 13 bases align to TRBD2. V lost 4 bases to trimming and J lost 7 bases; unmatched junction nucleotides: 5. In germline, CDR1 is SGHNT, CDR2 YYREEE (reference sequence). The CDR3 spans 15 residues. CDR3 coding DNA: TGTGCCAGCAGCCGGACTAGCGGGAGTTGGAATGAGCAGTTCTTC. This translates into CASSRTSGSWNEQFF.

This clone was found a few times. This chain joins TRBV7-9 and TRBJ1-4; D possibly corresponds to TRBD1 (5 bases). Germline CDR1 and CDR2: SEHNR and FQNEAQ (reference sequence). This CDR3 is built from 15 residues. The V end lost 0 bases, the J end lost 9 bases, and 14 bases lay between the germline ends. The CDR3 spells CASSLAGGGRKKLFF. Written as DNA, the CDR3 is TGTGCCAGCAGCTTAGCCGGGGGAGGAAGAAAAAAACTGTTTTTT.

The J gene is TRBJ1-1, the V gene TRBV19; D is perhaps TRBD1 (5 bases). CDR1 is LNHDA, CDR2 SQIVND, per germline (reference sequence). Between the trimmed V and J ends, which lost 5 bases and 2 bases, there was a span of 15 bases. This CDR3 contains 15 residues. Here the CDR3 DNA reads TGTGCCAGTAGTTCCTCCGGGACCTTTAACACTGAAGCTTTCTTT. Translated, it gives CASSSSGTFNTEAFF.

The chain recombines TRBV29-1 with TRBJ2-2; 9 bases fit TRBD1. Germline lookup yields CDR1 SQVTM and CDR2 ANQGSEA. The V and J ends lost 6 bases and 4 bases, in that order; junction bases with no gene match: 3. This CDR3 is 13 amino acids long. This CDR3 reads CSVPTGGTGELFF. DNA for the CDR3: TGCAGCGTCCCGACAGGGGGCACCGGGGAGCTGTTTTTT.

The genes are TRBV14 and TRBJ2-5; the D is unclear. Germline V gene lookup returns CDR1 SGHDN and CDR2 FVKESK. The CDR3 length is 12 residues. Deletions cut 0 bases from V and 5 bases from J, with 4 bases between. As DNA, the CDR3 is TGTGCCAGCAGCCAAGAATGGGAGACCCAGTACTTC. It specifies CASSQEWETQYF. Variable domain in full (rest from reference TRBV14 and TRBJ2-5): EAGVTQFPSHSVIEKGQTVTLRCDPISGHDNLYWYRRVMGKEIKFLLHFVKESKQDESGMPNNRFLAERTGGTYSTLKVQPAELEDSGVYFCASSQEWETQYFGPGTRLLVL.